These 12 T cell receptor beta chains share one sample of origin, sequenced in a study of CD8 T cells in Susac syndrome. RNA in amounts of roughly 0.5 to 1 ug was reverse transcribed with random hexamers. MiXCR, applied by TCRdb to the immunoSEQ multiplex PCR reads, yields one record per CDR3 protein. The table records about 180,000 distinct CDR3 sequences, approximately 94% of them present only once. The material sequenced was CD4+ T cells from PBMCs. These receptors were taken from a human donor with Susac syndrome.

The chain has TRBV14 and TRBJ2-1; D tentatively fits TRBD1 or TRBD2 (5 bases each). The CDR3 covers 13 residues. Trimming removed 5 bases at V and 5 bases at J, with 10 bases between. The germline gives CDR1 SGHDN, CDR2 FVKESK. CDR3 coding DNA: TGTGCCAGCAGCACGGGGACGCACAATGAGCAGTTCTTC. It encodes CASSTGTHNEQFF.

The V call is TRBV29-1, the J call TRBJ1-1, with D perhaps TRBD1 (6 bases). With 6 bases removed from V and 3 bases from J, the gap between germline ends came to 11 bases. This CDR3 spans 12 amino acids. Germline V gene lookup returns CDR1 SQVTM and CDR2 ANQGSEA. CDR3 residues: CSVQGLYTEAFF. The CDR3 region has the DNA TGCAGCGTCCAGGGGCTGTACACTGAAGCTTTCTTT.

The CDR3 DNA reads as TGTGCCAGCAGTCCTGGGACAGGCCAAAATCAGCCCCAGCATTTT. Translation gives CASSPGTGQNQPQHF. The chain is built from TRBV12-3 or TRBV12-4 and TRBJ1-5, with TRBD1 identical over 8 bases. V lost 5 bases, J lost 4 bases, and 7 bases stayed unmatched. This CDR3 has 15 amino acids.

The chain carries TRBV29-1 and TRBJ2-7; 7 bases agree with TRBD1. Trimming at V came to 4 bases and at J to 5 bases, leaving 8 bases not matched to a gene. Germline CDR1 and CDR2: SQVTM and ANQGSEA. The CDR3 contains 13 residues. CDR3 sequence reads: CSVVHRGVDEQYF. DNA of the CDR3: TGCAGCGTTGTACACAGGGGAGTCGACGAGCAGTACTTC.

The rearrangement uses TRBV15 and TRBJ1-5, with D uncertain. This CDR3 has 15 amino acids. From germline, CDR1 is LNHNV and CDR2 YYDKDF (reference sequence). With 3 bases removed from V and 1 base from J, the gap between germline ends came to 10 bases. CDR3 residues: CATSSRGGSNQPQHF. Here the CDR3 DNA reads TGTGCCACCAGCAGCCGGGGTGGAAGCAATCAGCCCCAGCATTTT.

This clonotype occurred once. This chain uses TRBV30 with TRBJ1-1, with a weak D call TRBD1 (6 bases). This CDR3 has 16 residues. With 3 bases removed from V and 2 bases from J, the gap between germline ends came to 19 bases. Germline CDR1 GTSNPN, CDR2 SVGIG (reference sequence). As DNA, the CDR3 is TGTGCCTGGAGGGGGCGGACAGTCAACCTTAACACTGAAGCTTTCTTT. This gives the protein CAWRGRTVNLNTEAFF. The whole variable domain, filled in from reference TRBV30 and TRBJ1-1, reads SQTIHQWPATLVQPVGSPLSLECTVEGTSNPNLYWYRQAAGRGLQLLFYSVGIGQISSEVPQNLSASRPQDRQFILSSKKLLLSDSGFYLCAWRGRTVNLNTEAFFGQGTRLTVV.

The chain carries TRBV30 and TRBJ2-7; D gene unclear. The CDR3 sequence is 13 residues long. In germline, CDR1 is GTSNPN, CDR2 SVGIG (reference sequence). The germline V and J ends were trimmed by 1 base and 6 bases, with 13 bases remaining between them. CDR3: CAWSALSLGEQYF. The CDR3 nucleotides read TGTGCCTGGAGTGCCTTATCGCTAGGCGAGCAGTACTTC.

This chain links TRBV4-1 with TRBJ1-5; 8 positions agree with TRBD1. The CDR3 length is 15 residues. The germline V gene encodes CDR1 MGHRA and CDR2 YSYEKL. V dropped 2 bases and J dropped 16; count of bases not matched to a gene: 16. CDR3 bases: TGCGCCAGCAGCCAACGGGGGACAGGTCTAACACACCAACATTTT. The encoded protein is CASSQRGTGLTHQHF.

V gene TRBV29-1 combines with J gene TRBJ1-3, with D hard to call. The CDR3 sequence is 15 residues long. V lost 4 bases and J 1 base, leaving 14 bases between the germline ends. The germline gives CDR1 SQVTM, CDR2 ANQGSEA. For the CDR3, the DNA is TGCAGCGTTGGCTCGGGCCGGCAGTCTGGAAACACCATATATTTT. Protein sequence: CSVGSGRQSGNTIYF.

The chain links TRBV12-3 or TRBV12-4 to TRBJ1-5; possible D gene TRBD1, 5 bases. V lost 8 bases, J lost 3 bases, and 11 bases lay in between. CDR3 size: 13 residues. DNA of the CDR3: TGTGCCAGCGGAGGGGAAAACAATCAGCCCCAGCATTTT. Protein sequence: CASGGENNQPQHF.

The chain links TRBV20-1 to TRBJ1-2; D might be TRBD1 (6 bases). Germline V CDR1 and CDR2: DFQATT, SNEGSKA (reference sequence). V was clipped by 1 base and J by 4 bases, with 13 bases between them. This CDR3 contains 14 residues. The CDR3 region has the DNA TGCAGTGCTAGAGTGGGGGGCGCATCCTATGGCTACACCTTC. Amino acid sequence: CSARVGGASYGYTF.

This clonotype has only a few counts. The genes are TRBV15 and TRBJ2-1; D remains unclear. The V end lost 0 bases, the J end lost 5 bases, and 11 bases lay between the germline ends. The CDR3 has 15 residues. Germline V gene sequence: CDR1 LNHNV, CDR2 YYDKDF (reference sequence). The CDR3 region has the DNA TGTGCCACCAGCAGAGATGGCCGAAGCGACAATGAGCAGTTCTTC. Translated: CATSRDGRSDNEQFF.